Listed here are 32 T cell receptor beta chains from one sample, sequenced in a study of regulatory T cells in long-lasting Graves disease. Assembly of TCR beta libraries relied on iRepertoire HTBI primers together with Arm-PCR of CDR3 regions. MiXCR, run by TCRdb on the multiplex PCR reads, gives a single entry per CDR3 protein. The data hold roughly 360,000 distinct CDR3 sequences, with about 11% observed a single time. As for time point: newly diagnosed GD, antithyroid drugs for less than 3 months. The TCR library was made from RNA that had been extracted from PBMCs in TRIzol. The sample was also reused in another study, on T cells in Graves' hyperthyroidism and ophthalmopathy.

The source material was peripheral blood mononuclear cells (PBMCs), sampled at new diagnosis, from a patient treated with antithyroid drugs. Receptors were obtained from a woman under 30 with Graves disease.

A word on this clonotype: This CDR3 is missing its conserved last phenylalanine or tryptophan, likely due to a read error. The genes are TRBV15 and TRBJ1-4; the D gene is possibly TRBD1 (5 bases). V gave up 5 bases and J gave up 7 bases, with 11 bases separating them. The CDR3 covers 13 residues. The germline gives CDR1 LNHNV, CDR2 YYDKDF (reference sequence). As DNA, the CDR3 is TGTGCCACCAGCCGAACGAGGGGTGAAAAACTGTTTTCT. Its protein is CATSRTRGEKLFS.

This clonotype appeared many times. The chain is built from TRBV12-3 or TRBV12-4 and TRBJ1-5, with a possible D match to TRBD1 (6 bases). V lost 5 bases and J lost 3, with 11 bases in between. CDR3 size: 14 residues. In nucleotides, the CDR3 is TGTGCCAGCAGTCGACAGGATTTCAATCAGCCCCAGCATTTT. It is translated as CASSRQDFNQPQHF.

At least ten counts were recorded for this clonotype. The chain uses TRBV10-3 and TRBJ2-7; maybe TRBD2 (6 bases). Trimming cost V 3 bases and J 2 bases, with 14 bases left between them. CDR3 length: 15 residues. CDR1 is ENHRY and CDR2 is SYGVKD in the germline V gene. The DNA of the CDR3 is TGTGCCATCAGTGACCCCAGACTAGGAGCCTACGAGCAGTACGTC. Protein sequence: CAISDPRLGAYEQYV.

The sample holds a few counts of this clonotype. The chain is built from TRBV2 and TRBJ1-5; 7 bases line up with TRBD1. With V trimmed by 3 bases and J by 4 bases, 3 bases remained unmatched. The CDR3 extends over 14 amino acids. Germline loops: CDR1 SNHLY, CDR2 FYNNEI. Written as DNA, the CDR3 is TGTGCCAGCAGTGATGGGGACAGAAATCAGCCCCAGCATTTT. Protein: CASSDGDRNQPQHF.

At least ten counts were recorded for this clonotype. The J gene is TRBJ2-7, the V gene TRBV20-1; possible D gene TRBD1, 6 bases. Trimming shortened V by 5 bases and J by 3 bases, and 14 bases separated the two germline ends. Germline V gives CDR1 DFQATT, CDR2 SNEGSKA (reference sequence). This CDR3 spans 13 amino acids. The CDR3 nucleotides read TGCAGTGCTCCAGGGGCGCAGTACTACGAGCAGTACTTC. Translation gives CSAPGAQYYEQYF.

This clonotype was counted ten times or more. V is TRBV3-1 and J is TRBJ1-1; D is undetermined. The CDR3 runs to 14 residues. The germline CDR1 and CDR2 sequences are LGHDT and YNNKEL (reference sequence). V was trimmed by 0 bases and J by 5 bases, leaving 10 bases between them. The CDR3 DNA sequence: TGTGCCAGCAGCCAAGATTCTGGGAAGACTGAAGCTTTCTTT. This codes for CASSQDSGKTEAFF.

The sample holds a few counts of this clonotype. The J gene is TRBJ2-1, the V gene TRBV2, with D perhaps matching TRBD1 or TRBD2 (5 bases each). Trimming cost V 4 bases and J 4 bases, with 17 bases left between them. This CDR3 region has 16 residues. CDR1 is SNHLY and CDR2 is FYNNEI in the germline V gene. In nucleotides, the CDR3 is TGTGCCAGCAGTGCCGGGTACCGGGACGCGTACAATGAGCAGTTCTTC. Protein sequence: CASSAGYRDAYNEQFF.

The V call is TRBV30, the J call TRBJ1-1, with 11 bases aligning to TRBD1. CDR1 is GTSNPN and CDR2 is SVGIG in the germline V gene (reference sequence). The junction had 4 bases not matched to a gene; V was cut back by 3 bases and J by 7 bases. The CDR3 contains 13 residues. CDR3 nucleotide sequence: TGTGCCTGGAGGGACAGGGGGCGAGGTGAAGCTTTCTTT. It specifies CAWRDRGRGEAFF.

This clonotype occurred many times. The chain carries TRBV3-1 and TRBJ2-7; a possible D gene is TRBD1 (6 bases). The V end lost 5 bases, the J end lost 1 base, and 15 bases lay between the germline ends. This CDR3 has 15 amino acids. Per the germline V gene, CDR1 is LGHDT and CDR2 is YNNKEL (reference sequence). The CDR3 DNA sequence: TGTGCCAGCAGCTTCGGGACATTTCGATCCTACGAGCAGTACTTC. Translated, it gives CASSFGTFRSYEQYF.

This clonotype came up a few times. The CDR3 here is CASSLDSWTEAFF. In DNA form, the CDR3 reads TGTGCCAGCAGCCTAGACAGTTGGACTGAAGCTTTCTTT. The gene calls are TRBV2 and TRBJ1-1; D is possibly TRBD1 (5 bases). Germline CDR1 reads SNHLY; CDR2 reads FYNNEI. This CDR3 region has 13 residues. V lost 6 bases to trimming and J lost 5 bases, with 13 bases between them. The full variable domain, with the rest looked up from reference TRBV2 and TRBJ1-1, is EPEVTQTPSHQVTQMGQEVILRCVPISNHLYFYWYRQILGQKVEFLVSFYNNEISEKSEIFDDQFSVERPDGSNFTLKIRSTKLEDSAMYFCASSLDSWTEAFFGQGTRLTVV.

The rearrangement links TRBV29-1 to TRBJ2-1, with 9 positions matching TRBD1. Germline CDR1 and CDR2: SQVTM and ANQGSEA. Germline trimming cut 3 bases from V and 2 bases from J; bases unmatched to any gene: 5. The CDR3 loop spans 15 amino acids. In nucleotides, the CDR3 is TGCAGCGTTGAGCGCGGGACAGGGACCTACAATGAGCAGTTCTTC. Translated, it gives CSVERGTGTYNEQFF.

This clonotype appeared once. It may be a read error: a sequence one base away is much more abundant. The rearrangement joins TRBV20-1 to TRBJ1-2, with 7 bases that match TRBD1. Germline CDR1 DFQATT, CDR2 SNEGSKA (reference sequence). The CDR3 totals 11 residues. The trim removed 3 bases at V and 9 bases at J, leaving 4 bases unmatched. CDR3 bases: TGCAGTGCTAGTACAGGGGTATGCTACACCTTC. Residues: CSASTGVCYTF.

This clonotype has ten or more counts. The V call is TRBV27, the J call TRBJ1-4; no clear D. Germline V CDR1 and CDR2: MNHEY, SMNVEV (reference sequence). V lost 6 bases and J lost 1, with 12 bases in between. The CDR3 extends over 15 amino acids. The CDR3 loop is CASSPTRLTNEKLFF. CDR3 coding DNA: TGTGCCAGCAGCCCTACTAGGCTAACTAATGAAAAACTGTTTTTT. Drawing the rest from reference TRBV27 and TRBJ1-4, the complete variable domain is EAQVTQNPRYLITVTGKKLTVTCSQNMNHEYMSWYRQDPGLGLRQIYYSMNVEVTDKGDVPEGYKVSRKEKRNFPLILESPSPNQTSLYFCASSPTRLTNEKLFFGSGTQLSVL.

This clonotype has at least ten counts. J is TRBJ2-7 and V is TRBV28; a possible D gene is TRBD2 (6 bases). Per the germline V gene, CDR1 is MDHEN and CDR2 is SYDVKM. The CDR3 is made up of 16 amino acids. V lost 3 bases to trimming and J lost 5 bases, with 20 bases between them. Written as DNA, the CDR3 is TGTGCCAGCAGTTTGTGGGGGACTCTGGGGACTCACGAGCAGTACTTC. Its translation: CASSLWGTLGTHEQYF.

This clonotype was detected ten times or more. This sequence joins TRBV4-1 and TRBJ2-7, with unresolved D. This CDR3 has 13 residues. V was trimmed by 1 base and J by 3 bases, leaving 7 bases between them. CDR1 and CDR2 (germline): MGHRA, YSYEKL. The CDR3 is CASSQGPGYEQYF. DNA of the CDR3: TGCGCCAGCAGCCAAGGGCCCGGCTACGAGCAGTACTTC.

This clonotype has a count of ten or more. This chain uses TRBV7-6 with TRBJ2-5, with 10 bases that match TRBD2. After removal of 2 bases from V and 2 bases from J, the junction contained 2 bases not matched to a gene. CDR1 and CDR2 from the germline V gene are SGHVS and FNYEAQ. The CDR3 is 15 amino acids. CDR3: CASSLLAGEQETQYF. The CDR3 DNA reads as TGTGCCAGCAGCTTACTAGCGGGGGAACAAGAGACCCAGTACTTC.

This rearrangement joins TRBV4-1 to TRBJ1-3, with a tentative D call TRBD1 (6 bases). Deletions cut 1 base from V and 2 bases from J, with 18 bases between. Germline CDR1 and CDR2: MGHRA and YSYEKL. CDR3 length: 18 residues. The CDR3 DNA follows: TGCGCCAGCAGCCAAGTTCGAGGGGGGGCAGAGGCTGGAAACACCATATATTTT. This sequence encodes CASSQVRGGAEAGNTIYF.

This clonotype was counted ten times or more. This sequence joins TRBV28 and TRBJ2-1; no firm D call. The germline V gene encodes CDR1 MDHEN and CDR2 SYDVKM. Trimming removed 4 bases from V and 4 bases from J, with 11 bases in between. The CDR3 has 14 amino acids. The CDR3 sequence: CASSSLNLYNEQFF. In DNA, the CDR3 is TGTGCCAGCAGTTCCCTAAACCTATACAATGAGCAGTTCTTC.

This clonotype has a handful of counts. The chain carries TRBV7-9 and TRBJ1-2; possible D gene TRBD1, 5 bases. The CDR3 runs 18 residues. V dropped 1 base and J dropped 4 bases, with 22 bases sitting between them. Looked up from germline, CDR1 is SEHNR and CDR2 is FQNEAQ (reference sequence). CDR3 nucleotide sequence: TGTGCCAGCAGCTTAGAAACCGACAGCCTGTTGGCGGGCTATGGCTACACCTTC. Translated: CASSLETDSLLAGYGYTF.

Here the CDR3 DNA reads TGTGCCAGCAGCTCTCCGCGGGGCCCCACCGGGGAGCTGTTTTTT. Translation gives CASSSPRGPTGELFF. This chain uses TRBV11-2 with TRBJ2-2; TRBD2 is a possible D gene (6 bases). This CDR3 is 15 amino acids long. Looked up from germline, CDR1 is SGHAT and CDR2 is FQNNGV. V shed 4 bases and J shed 4 bases, with 13 bases lying between them.

This clonotype showed up just a few times. The chain joins TRBV19 to TRBJ2-1; 9 bases map to TRBD2. The CDR3 is made up of 15 amino acids. CDR1 LNHDA and CDR2 SQIVND come from the germline V gene (reference sequence). V dropped 9 bases and J dropped 8; count of bases not matched to a gene: 14. In DNA form, the CDR3 reads TGTGCCAGCAGCTTAGTACAGCGGGAGGACGATGAGCAGTTCTTC. It translates to CASSLVQREDDEQFF.

This clonotype occurred a few times. The CDR3 DNA reads as TGTGCCAGCTCACCAGTCTCATATGGGACAGGGGCGTCCGGGGAGCTGTTTTTT. It codes for CASSPVSYGTGASGELFF. J is TRBJ2-2 and V is TRBV18; 10 nucleotides agree with TRBD1. CDR1 is KGHSH, CDR2 LQKENI, per germline. CDR3 length: 18 residues. Germline trimming cut 2 bases from V and 6 bases from J; bases unmatched to any gene: 12.

The chain couples TRBV9 to TRBJ2-1; D is unclear. The germline V gene has CDR1 SGDLS and CDR2 YYNGEE. Trimming cost V 3 bases and J 0 bases, with 10 bases left between them. CDR3 length: 15 amino acids. The CDR3 DNA is TGTGCCAGCAGCGAAGGACCCGGCTCCTACAATGAGCAGTTCTTC. This codes for CASSEGPGSYNEQFF.

This clonotype came up many times. V and J are TRBV13 and TRBJ1-4; D is unresolved. Germline CDR1 is PRHDT and CDR2 is FYEKMQ (reference sequence). This CDR3 has 13 residues. The V gene lost 1 base and the J gene lost 6 bases, with 6 bases spanning the gap. The CDR3 sequence is CASSLEADEKLFF. CDR3 bases: TGTGCCAGCAGCTTAGAAGCAGATGAAAAACTGTTTTTT.

This clonotype was recorded many times. CDR3 bases: TGTGCCAGCAGTGACAGGAGTGGCAATTACAATGAGCAGTTCTTC. It codes for CASSDRSGNYNEQFF. V and J are TRBV2 and TRBJ2-1; no clear D. V lost 3 bases, J lost 4 bases, and 13 bases lay in between. Per germline, CDR1 SNHLY and CDR2 FYNNEI. The CDR3 totals 15 residues.

The sample holds many counts of this clonotype. V usage is TRBV7-3 and J usage is TRBJ2-3, with D uncertain. This CDR3 spans 13 amino acids. The germline V gene encodes CDR1 SGHTA and CDR2 FQGTGA. Deletions cut 5 bases from V and 6 bases from J, with 12 bases between. CDR3 DNA sequence: TGTGCCAGCAGCCCTTTGAACCGCGATACGCAGTATTTT. Amino acid sequence: CASSPLNRDTQYF.

V is TRBV7-9 and J is TRBJ1-1; D is ambiguous. V lost 5 bases and J 3 bases, leaving 13 bases between the germline ends. There are 14 residues in the CDR3. Germline assignment: CDR1 SEHNR and CDR2 FQNEAQ (reference sequence). The CDR3 loop reads CASSKRRRYTEAFF. In DNA, the CDR3 is TGTGCCAGCAGCAAGCGGAGGCGGTACACTGAAGCTTTCTTT.

The V gene is TRBV20-1, the J gene TRBJ2-7; no definite D call. Trimming pared 5 bases from V and 0 bases from J, leaving 11 bases between. Germline assignment: CDR1 DFQATT and CDR2 SNEGSKA (reference sequence). This CDR3 is built from 13 residues. CDR3 protein: CSAPDKSSYEQYF. The CDR3 region has the DNA TGCAGTGCTCCAGACAAGAGCTCCTACGAGCAGTACTTC.

In this sample, this clonotype turned up many times. V usage is TRBV6-1 and J usage is TRBJ1-5, with D uncertain. Germline V gene lookup returns CDR1 MNHNS and CDR2 SASEGT. The CDR3 totals 15 residues. The germline V and J ends were trimmed by 6 bases and 10 bases, with 22 bases remaining between them. CDR3 in amino acids: CASSHPNSGSGPQHF. The CDR3 DNA follows: TGTGCCAGCAGCCACCCCAACAGTGGGAGCGGACCCCAGCATTTT.

This clonotype was counted only a few times. The chain uses TRBV12-3 or TRBV12-4 and TRBJ2-1, with 8 bases aligning to TRBD2. V lost 10 bases and J lost 0; bases outside the gene matches: 11. The CDR3 is 16 residues long. The CDR3 spells CAIPTGGEGSYNEQFF. The CDR3 DNA is TGTGCCATACCTACGGGGGGGGAGGGCTCCTACAATGAGCAGTTCTTC.

This clonotype appeared many times. The V and J genes are TRBV15 and TRBJ2-5; D ambiguous. Trimming took 7 bases from V and 7 from J, leaving 4 bases between them. CDR1 and CDR2 (germline): LNHNV, YYDKDF (reference sequence). The CDR3 runs 9 residues. CDR3 nucleotides: TGTGCCACCACCCGGACCCAGTACTTC. This sequence encodes CATTRTQYF.

This clonotype was seen repeatedly, ten times or more. V usage is TRBV7-9 and J usage is TRBJ2-5; 7 bases are shared with TRBD1. The J segment lost 2 bases and the V segment lost 5 bases, leaving 5 bases of the junction unmatched. The CDR3 loop spans 14 amino acids. CDR1 and CDR2 (germline): SEHNR, FQNEAQ (reference sequence). The CDR3 nucleotides are TGTGCCAGCAGCACCCGGGACAGACAAGAGACCCAGTACTTC. It is translated as CASSTRDRQETQYF.